The T cell receptor (beta chain) described here comes from a study of blood T cell repertoires in COVID-19. The CDR3 contains 13 residues. CDR1 KGHSH and CDR2 LQKENI come from the germline V gene. Trimming removed 5 bases at V and 3 bases at J, with 8 bases between. TCRdb's copy holds only in-frame clones and misses some; the assay was immunoSEQ multiplex PCR. This sample has under 150,000 clones, with roughly 85% found just once. The sample consisted of peripheral blood. The chain recombines TRBV18 with TRBJ1-5; D gene unclear. The receptor comes from a woman in her sixties with COVID-19, enrolled during active disease. Here the CDR3 reads CASSSDFNQPQHF. For the CDR3, the DNA is TGTGCCAGCTCATCCGACTTCAATCAGCCCCAGCATTTT.